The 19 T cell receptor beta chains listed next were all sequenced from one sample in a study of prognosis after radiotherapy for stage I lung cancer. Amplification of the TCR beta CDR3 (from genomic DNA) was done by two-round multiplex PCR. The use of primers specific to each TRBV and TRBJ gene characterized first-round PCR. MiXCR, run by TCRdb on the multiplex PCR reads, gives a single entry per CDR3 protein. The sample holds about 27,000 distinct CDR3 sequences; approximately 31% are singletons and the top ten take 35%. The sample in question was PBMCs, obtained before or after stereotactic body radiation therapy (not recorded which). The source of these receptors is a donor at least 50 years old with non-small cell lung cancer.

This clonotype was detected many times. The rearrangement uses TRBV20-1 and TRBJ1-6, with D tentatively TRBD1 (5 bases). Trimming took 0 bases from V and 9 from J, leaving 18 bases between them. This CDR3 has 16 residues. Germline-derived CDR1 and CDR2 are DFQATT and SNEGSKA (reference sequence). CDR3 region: CSARDRKFGGSSPLHF. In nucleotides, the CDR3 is TGCAGTGCTAGAGACAGAAAGTTTGGGGGAAGTTCACCCCTCCACTTT.

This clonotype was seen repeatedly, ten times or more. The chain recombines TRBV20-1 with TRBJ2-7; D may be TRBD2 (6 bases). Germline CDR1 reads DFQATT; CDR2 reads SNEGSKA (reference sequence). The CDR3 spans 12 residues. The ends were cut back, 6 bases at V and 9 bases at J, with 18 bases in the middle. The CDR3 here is CSALGLSPVQYF. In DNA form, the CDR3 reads TGCAGTGCCCTCGGACTAAGCCCTGTGCAGTACTTC.

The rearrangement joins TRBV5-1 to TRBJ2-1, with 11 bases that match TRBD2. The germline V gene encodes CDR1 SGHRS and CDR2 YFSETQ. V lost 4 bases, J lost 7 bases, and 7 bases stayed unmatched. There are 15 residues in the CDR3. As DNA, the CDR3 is TGCGCCAGCAGCATTACTAGCGGGAGTAGGAATGAGCAGTTCTTC. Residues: CASSITSGSRNEQFF.

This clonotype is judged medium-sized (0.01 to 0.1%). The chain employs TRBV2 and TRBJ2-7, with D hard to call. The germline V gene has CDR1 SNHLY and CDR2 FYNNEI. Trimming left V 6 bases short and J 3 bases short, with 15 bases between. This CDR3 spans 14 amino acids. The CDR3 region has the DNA TGTGCCAGCAGCCAAACCGGGTTAGGCTACGAGCAGTACTTC. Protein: CASSQTGLGYEQYF.

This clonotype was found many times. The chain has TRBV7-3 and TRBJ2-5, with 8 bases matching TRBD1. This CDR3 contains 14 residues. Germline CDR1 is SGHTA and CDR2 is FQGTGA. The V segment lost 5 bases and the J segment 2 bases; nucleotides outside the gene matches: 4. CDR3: CASSRTGLQETQYF. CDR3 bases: TGTGCCAGCAGCCGGACAGGGCTACAAGAGACCCAGTACTTC.

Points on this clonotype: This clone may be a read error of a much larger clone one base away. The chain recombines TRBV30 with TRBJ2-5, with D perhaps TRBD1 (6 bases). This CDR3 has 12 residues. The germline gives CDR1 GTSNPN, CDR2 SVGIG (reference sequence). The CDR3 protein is CAWGQTQETHYF. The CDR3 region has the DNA TGTGCCTGGGGACAGACACAAGAGACCCATTACTTC.

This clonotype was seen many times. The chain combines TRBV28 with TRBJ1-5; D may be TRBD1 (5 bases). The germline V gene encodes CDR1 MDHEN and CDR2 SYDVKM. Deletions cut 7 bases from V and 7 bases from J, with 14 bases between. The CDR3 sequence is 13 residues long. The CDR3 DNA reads TGTGCCAGCATTCCGGGGGAAGGGCAGCCCCAGCATTTT. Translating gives CASIPGEGQPQHF.

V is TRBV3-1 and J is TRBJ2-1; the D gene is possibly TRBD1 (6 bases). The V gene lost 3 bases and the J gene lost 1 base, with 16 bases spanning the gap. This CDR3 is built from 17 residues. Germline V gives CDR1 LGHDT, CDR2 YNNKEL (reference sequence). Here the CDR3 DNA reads TGTGCCAGCAGCCACCTCGGGGCAGGGGCATCCTACAATGAGCAGTTCTTC. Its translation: CASSHLGAGASYNEQFF.

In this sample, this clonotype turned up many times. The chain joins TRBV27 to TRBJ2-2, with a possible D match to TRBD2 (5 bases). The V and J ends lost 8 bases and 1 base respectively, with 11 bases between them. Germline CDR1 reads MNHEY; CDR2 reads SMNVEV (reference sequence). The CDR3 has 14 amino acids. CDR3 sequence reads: CASGLAGNTGELFF. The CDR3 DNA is TGTGCCAGCGGACTGGCAGGGAACACCGGGGAGCTGTTTTTT.

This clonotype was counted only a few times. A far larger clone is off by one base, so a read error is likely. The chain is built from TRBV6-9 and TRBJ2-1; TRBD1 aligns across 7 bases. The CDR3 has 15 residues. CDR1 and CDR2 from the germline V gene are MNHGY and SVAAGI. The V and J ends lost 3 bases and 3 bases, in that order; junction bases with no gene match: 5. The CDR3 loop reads CASSYEGAYYNEQFF. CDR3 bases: TGTGCCAGCAGTTACGAGGGGGCCTACTACAATGAGCAGTTCTTC.

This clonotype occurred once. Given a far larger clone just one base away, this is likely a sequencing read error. The CDR3 loop reads CASSDILGSGTYTQYF. The DNA of the CDR3 is TGTGCCAGCAGTGATATATTAGGGAGTGGCACATATACGCAGTATTTT. This chain connects TRBV6-5 to TRBJ2-3; D perhaps matches TRBD2 (5 bases). The germline V gene encodes CDR1 MNHEY and CDR2 SVGAGI. This CDR3 spans 16 amino acids.

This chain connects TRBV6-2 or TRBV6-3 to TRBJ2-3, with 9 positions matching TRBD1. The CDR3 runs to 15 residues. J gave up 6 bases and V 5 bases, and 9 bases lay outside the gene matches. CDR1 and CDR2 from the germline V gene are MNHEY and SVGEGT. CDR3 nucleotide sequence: TGTGCCAGCAGTGCAAAAACAGGGGGCCCGGATACGCAGTATTTT. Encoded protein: CASSAKTGGPDTQYF.

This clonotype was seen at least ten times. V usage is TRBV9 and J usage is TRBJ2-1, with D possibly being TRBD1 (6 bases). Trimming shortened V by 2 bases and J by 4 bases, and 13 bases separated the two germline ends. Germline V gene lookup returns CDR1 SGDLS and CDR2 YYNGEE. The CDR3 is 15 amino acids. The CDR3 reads CASSVHRDTYNEQFF. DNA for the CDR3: TGTGCCAGCAGCGTTCACCGGGACACATACAATGAGCAGTTCTTC. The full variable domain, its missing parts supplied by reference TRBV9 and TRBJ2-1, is DSGVTQTPKHLITATGQRVTLRCSPRSGDLSVYWYQQSLDQGLQFLIQYYNGEERAKGNILERFSAQQFPDLHSELNLSSLELGDSALYFCASSVHRDTYNEQFFGPGTRLTVL.

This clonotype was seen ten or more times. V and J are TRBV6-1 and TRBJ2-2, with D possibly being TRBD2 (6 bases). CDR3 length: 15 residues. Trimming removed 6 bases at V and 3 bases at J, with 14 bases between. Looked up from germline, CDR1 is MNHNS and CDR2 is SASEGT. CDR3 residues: CASRVKTSDTGELFF. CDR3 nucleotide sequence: TGTGCCAGCAGGGTGAAGACTAGTGACACCGGGGAGCTGTTTTTT.

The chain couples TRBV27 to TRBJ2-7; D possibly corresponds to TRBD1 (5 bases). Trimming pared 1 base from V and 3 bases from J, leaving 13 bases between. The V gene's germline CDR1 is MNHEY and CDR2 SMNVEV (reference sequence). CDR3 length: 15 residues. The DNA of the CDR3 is TGTGCCAGCAGTTTATTAAGGGCAGGGCTCTACGAGCAGTACTTC. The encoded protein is CASSLLRAGLYEQYF.

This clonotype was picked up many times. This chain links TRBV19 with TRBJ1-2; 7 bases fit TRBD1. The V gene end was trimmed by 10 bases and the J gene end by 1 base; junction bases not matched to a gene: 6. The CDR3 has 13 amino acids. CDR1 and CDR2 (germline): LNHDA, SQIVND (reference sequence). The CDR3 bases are TGTGCCATTAGGGACAGCCTTAACTATGGCTACACCTTC. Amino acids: CAIRDSLNYGYTF. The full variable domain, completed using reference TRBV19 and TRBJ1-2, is DGGITQSPKYLFRKEGQNVTLSCEQNLNHDAMYWYRQDPGQGLRLIYYSQIVNDFQKGDIAEGYSVSREKKESFPLTVTSAQKNPTAFYLCAIRDSLNYGYTFGSGTRLTVV.

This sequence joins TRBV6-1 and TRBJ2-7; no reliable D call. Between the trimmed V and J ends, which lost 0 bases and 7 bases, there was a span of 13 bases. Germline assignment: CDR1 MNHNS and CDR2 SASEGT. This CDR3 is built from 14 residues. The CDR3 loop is CASSEALGVEEQYF. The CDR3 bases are TGTGCCAGCAGTGAAGCGCTTGGGGTTGAAGAGCAGTACTTC.

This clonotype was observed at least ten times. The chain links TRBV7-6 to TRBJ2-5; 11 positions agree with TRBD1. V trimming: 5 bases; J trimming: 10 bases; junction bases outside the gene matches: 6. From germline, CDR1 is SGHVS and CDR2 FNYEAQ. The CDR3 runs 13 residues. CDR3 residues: CASSPGTGGDQYF. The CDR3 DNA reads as TGTGCCAGCAGCCCCGGGACAGGGGGTGACCAGTACTTC.

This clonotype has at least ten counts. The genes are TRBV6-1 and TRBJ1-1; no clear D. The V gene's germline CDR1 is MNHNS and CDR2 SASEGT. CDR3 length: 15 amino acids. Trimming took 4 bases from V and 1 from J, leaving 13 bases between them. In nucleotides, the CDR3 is TGTGCCAGCAGTGCTCGCGGATTAGGGAACACTGAAGCTTTCTTT. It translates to CASSARGLGNTEAFF.